The clone carrying this T cell receptor (beta chain) was counted only a few times. The antigen remains unidentified. This sample was taken from a study of CD8 T cells in ankylosing spondylitis. The TCR beta libraries were generated through quantitative 5'-RACE incorporating molecular barcodes. Via MiXCR, TCRdb re-called the 5' RACE reads, giving one row per CDR3 protein. In the table there are around 210,000 distinct CDR3 sequences, roughly 8.2% of which are singletons. Findings and caveats of the study: Earlier literature documents some of the motif variants in reactive arthritis synovial fluid and blood. From matched ankylosing spondylitis synovial fluid, disease-linked clones were reportedly recovered at significantly enriched levels.

Germline CDR1 and CDR2: SGHAT and FQNNGV. V was clipped by 5 bases and J by 1 base, with 15 bases between them. The CDR3 sequence is 15 residues long. The sequence derives from a female donor with ankylosing spondylitis or in good health (not recorded which). The sample was blood, either unsorted or a sorted T cell fraction (not recorded which). The gene calls are TRBV11-2 and TRBJ2-7, with D unclear. DNA of the CDR3: TGTGCCAGCAGCCATGTAATGCGCGCGTCCTACGAGCAGTACTTC. Its protein is CASSHVMRASYEQYF.